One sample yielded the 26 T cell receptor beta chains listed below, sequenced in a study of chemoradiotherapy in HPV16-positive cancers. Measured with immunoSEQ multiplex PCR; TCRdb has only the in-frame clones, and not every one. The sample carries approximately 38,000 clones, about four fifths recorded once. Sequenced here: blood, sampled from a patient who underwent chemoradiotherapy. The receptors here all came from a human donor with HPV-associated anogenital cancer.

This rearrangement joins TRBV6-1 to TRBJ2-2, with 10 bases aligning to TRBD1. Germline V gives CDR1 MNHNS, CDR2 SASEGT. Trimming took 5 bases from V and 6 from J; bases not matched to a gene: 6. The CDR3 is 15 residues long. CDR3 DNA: TGTGCCAGCAGTAGCCGGGACAGGGGTGCCGGGGAGCTGTTTTTT. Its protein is CASSSRDRGAGELFF.

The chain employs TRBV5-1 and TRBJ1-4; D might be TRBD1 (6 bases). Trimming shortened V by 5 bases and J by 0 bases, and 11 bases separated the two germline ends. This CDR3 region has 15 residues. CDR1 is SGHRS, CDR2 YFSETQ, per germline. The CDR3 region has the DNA TGCGCCAGCAGAGGGACAACTACAACTAATGAAAAACTGTTTTTT. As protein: CASRGTTTTNEKLFF.

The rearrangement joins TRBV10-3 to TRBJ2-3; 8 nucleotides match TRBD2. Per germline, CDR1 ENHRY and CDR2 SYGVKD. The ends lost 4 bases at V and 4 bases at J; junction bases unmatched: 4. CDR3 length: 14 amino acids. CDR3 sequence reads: CAISAGGLADTQYF. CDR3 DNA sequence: TGTGCCATCAGTGCGGGGGGGCTAGCAGATACGCAGTATTTT.

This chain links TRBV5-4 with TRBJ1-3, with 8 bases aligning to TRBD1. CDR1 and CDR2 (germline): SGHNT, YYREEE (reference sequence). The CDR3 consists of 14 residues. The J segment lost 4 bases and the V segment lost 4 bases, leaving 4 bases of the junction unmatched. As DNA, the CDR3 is TGTGCCAGCAGCAACGGACAGGGAGGAAACACCATATATTTT. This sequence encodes CASSNGQGGNTIYF.

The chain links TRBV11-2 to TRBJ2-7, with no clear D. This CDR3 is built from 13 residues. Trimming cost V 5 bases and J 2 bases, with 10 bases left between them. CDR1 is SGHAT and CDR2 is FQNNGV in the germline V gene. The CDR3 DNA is TGTGCCAGCAGCGCCAGTGTAGCCTACGAGCAGTACTTC. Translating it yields CASSASVAYEQYF.

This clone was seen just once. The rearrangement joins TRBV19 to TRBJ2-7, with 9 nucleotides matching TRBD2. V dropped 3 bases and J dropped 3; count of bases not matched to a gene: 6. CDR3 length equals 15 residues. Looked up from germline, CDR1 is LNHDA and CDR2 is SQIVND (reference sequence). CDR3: CASSMAAGGYYEQYF. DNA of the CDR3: TGTGCCAGTAGTATGGCAGCGGGGGGTTACTACGAGCAGTACTTC.

CDR3 amino acids: CTSSAGLAGGAYNEQFF. The CDR3 DNA reads as TGCACCAGCAGCGCAGGACTAGCGGGGGGGGCCTACAATGAGCAGTTCTTC. The chain is built from TRBV1 and TRBJ2-1; the D call of TRBD2 is as the table states it, not checked on the DNA. TRBV1 is listed as a pseudogene. CDR3 size: 17 residues.

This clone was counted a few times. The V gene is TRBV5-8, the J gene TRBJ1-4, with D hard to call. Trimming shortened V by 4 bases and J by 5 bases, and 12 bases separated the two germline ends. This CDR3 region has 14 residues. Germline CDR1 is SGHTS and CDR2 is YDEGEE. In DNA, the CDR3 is TGTGCCAGCAGCAGGGCAGTGGGAAATGAAAAACTGTTTTTT. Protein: CASSRAVGNEKLFF.

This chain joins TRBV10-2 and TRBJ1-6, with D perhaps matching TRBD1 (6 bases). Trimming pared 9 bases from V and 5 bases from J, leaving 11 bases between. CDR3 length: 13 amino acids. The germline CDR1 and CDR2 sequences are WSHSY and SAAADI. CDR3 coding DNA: TGCGCCAGTCGACAGGCTGATAATTCACCCCTCCACTTT. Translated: CASRQADNSPLHF.

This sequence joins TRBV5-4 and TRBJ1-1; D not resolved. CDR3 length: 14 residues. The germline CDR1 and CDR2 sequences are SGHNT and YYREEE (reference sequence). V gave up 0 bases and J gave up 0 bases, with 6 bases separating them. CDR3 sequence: CASSLDGLNTEAFF. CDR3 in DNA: TGTGCCAGCAGCTTGGACGGCTTGAACACTGAAGCTTTCTTT.

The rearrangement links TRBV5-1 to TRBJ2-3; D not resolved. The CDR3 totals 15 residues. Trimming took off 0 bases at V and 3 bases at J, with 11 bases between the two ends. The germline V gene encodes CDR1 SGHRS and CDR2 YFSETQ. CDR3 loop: CASSLGGFGTDTQYF. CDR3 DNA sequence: TGCGCCAGCAGCTTGGGCGGTTTTGGGACAGATACGCAGTATTTT.

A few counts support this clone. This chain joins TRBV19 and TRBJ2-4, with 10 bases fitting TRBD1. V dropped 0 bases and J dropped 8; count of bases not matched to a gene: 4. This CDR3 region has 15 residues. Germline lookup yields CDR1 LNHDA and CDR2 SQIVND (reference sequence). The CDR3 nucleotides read TGTGCCAGTAGTATAGAAGGGACAGGGGTGCACATTCAGTACTTC. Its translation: CASSIEGTGVHIQYF. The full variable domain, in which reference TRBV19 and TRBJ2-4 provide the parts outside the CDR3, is DGGITQSPKYLFRKEGQNVTLSCEQNLNHDAMYWYRQDPGQGLRLIYYSQIVNDFQKGDIAEGYSVSREKKESFPLTVTSAQKNPTAFYLCASSIEGTGVHIQYFGAGTRLSVL.

The CDR3 loop reads CASSLFDRGYYNEQFF. The CDR3 DNA sequence: TGTGCCAGCAGCTTATTCGACAGGGGATACTACAATGAGCAGTTCTTC. The rearrangement links TRBV7-3 to TRBJ2-1, with 8 nucleotides matching TRBD1. The germline V gene has CDR1 SGHTA and CDR2 FQGTGA. This CDR3 region has 16 residues. With V trimmed by 2 bases and J by 3 bases, 6 bases remained unmatched.

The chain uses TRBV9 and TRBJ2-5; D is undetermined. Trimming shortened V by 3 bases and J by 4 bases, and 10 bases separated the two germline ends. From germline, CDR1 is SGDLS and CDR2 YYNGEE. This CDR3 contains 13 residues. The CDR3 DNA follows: TGTGCCAGCAGCGAAGGCCCTCGAGAGACCCAGTACTTC. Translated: CASSEGPRETQYF.

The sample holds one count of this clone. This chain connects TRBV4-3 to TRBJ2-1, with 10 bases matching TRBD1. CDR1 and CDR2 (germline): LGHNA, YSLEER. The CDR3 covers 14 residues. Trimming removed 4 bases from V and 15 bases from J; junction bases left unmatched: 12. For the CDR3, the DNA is TGCGCCAGCAGCCGGGGGACAGGGGTCTCTGCCTCGTTCTTC. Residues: CASSRGTGVSASFF.

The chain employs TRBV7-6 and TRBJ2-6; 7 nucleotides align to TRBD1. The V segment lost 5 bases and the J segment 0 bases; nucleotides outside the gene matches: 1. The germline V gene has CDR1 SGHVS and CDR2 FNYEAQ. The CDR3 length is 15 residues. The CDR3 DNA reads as TGTGCCAGCAGCCCAGGGGGCTCTGGGGCCAACGTCCTGACTTTC. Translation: CASSPGGSGANVLTF.

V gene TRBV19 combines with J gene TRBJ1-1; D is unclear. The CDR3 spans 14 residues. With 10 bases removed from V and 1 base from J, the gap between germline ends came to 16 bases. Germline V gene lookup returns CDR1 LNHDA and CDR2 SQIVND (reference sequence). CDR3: CATDRAHGNTEAFF. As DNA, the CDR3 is TGTGCCACCGACCGGGCACATGGGAACACTGAAGCTTTCTTT.

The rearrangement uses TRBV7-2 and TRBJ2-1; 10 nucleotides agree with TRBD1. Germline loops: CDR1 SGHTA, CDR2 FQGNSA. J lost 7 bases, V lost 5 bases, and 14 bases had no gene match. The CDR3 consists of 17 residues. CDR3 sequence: CASSLSPGTGVGNEQFF. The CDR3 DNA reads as TGTGCCAGCAGCCTAAGCCCCGGGACAGGGGTGGGGAATGAGCAGTTCTTC.

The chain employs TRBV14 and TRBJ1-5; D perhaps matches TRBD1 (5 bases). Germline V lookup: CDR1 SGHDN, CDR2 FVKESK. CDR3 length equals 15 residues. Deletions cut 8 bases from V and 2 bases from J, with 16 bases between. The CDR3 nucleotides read TGTGCCAGCCCCCCCCGGGGGGAGTGCAATCAGCCCCAGCATTTT. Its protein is CASPPRGECNQPQHF. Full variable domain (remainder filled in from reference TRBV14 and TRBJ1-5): EAGVTQFPSHSVIEKGQTVTLRCDPISGHDNLYWYRRVMGKEIKFLLHFVKESKQDESGMPNNRFLAERTGGTYSTLKVQPAELEDSGVYFCASPPRGECNQPQHFGDGTRLSIL.

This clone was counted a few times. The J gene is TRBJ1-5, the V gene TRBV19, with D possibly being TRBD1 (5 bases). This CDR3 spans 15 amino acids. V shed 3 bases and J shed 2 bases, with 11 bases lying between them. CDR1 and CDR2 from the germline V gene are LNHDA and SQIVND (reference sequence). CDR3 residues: CASSIWGSGNQPQHF. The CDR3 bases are TGTGCCAGTAGTATTTGGGGGTCGGGCAATCAGCCCCAGCATTTT.

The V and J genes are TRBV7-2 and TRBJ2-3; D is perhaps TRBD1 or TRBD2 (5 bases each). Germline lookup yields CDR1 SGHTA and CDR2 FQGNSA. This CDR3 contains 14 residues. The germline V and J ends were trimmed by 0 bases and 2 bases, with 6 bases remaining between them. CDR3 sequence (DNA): TGTGCCAGCAGCTTAGCGGGACCCACAGATACGCAGTATTTT. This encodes CASSLAGPTDTQYF.

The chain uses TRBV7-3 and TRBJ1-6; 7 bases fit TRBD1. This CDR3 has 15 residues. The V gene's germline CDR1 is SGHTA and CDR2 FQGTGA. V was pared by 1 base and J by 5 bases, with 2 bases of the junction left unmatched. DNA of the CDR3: TGTGCCAGCAGCTTAATCGGGACAGATAATTCACCCCTCCACTTT. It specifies CASSLIGTDNSPLHF.

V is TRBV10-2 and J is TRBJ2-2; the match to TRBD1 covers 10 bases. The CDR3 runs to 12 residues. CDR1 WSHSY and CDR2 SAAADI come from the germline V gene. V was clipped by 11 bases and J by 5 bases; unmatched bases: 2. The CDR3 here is CAGDRGTGELFF. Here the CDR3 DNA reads TGCGCCGGGGACAGGGGAACCGGGGAGCTGTTTTTT.

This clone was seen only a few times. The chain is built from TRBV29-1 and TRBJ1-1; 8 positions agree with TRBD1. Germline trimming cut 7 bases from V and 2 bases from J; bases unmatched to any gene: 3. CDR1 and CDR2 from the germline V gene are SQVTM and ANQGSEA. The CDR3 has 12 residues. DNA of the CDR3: TGCAGCGCTGACAGGGGAAACACTGAAGCTTTCTTT. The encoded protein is CSADRGNTEAFF.

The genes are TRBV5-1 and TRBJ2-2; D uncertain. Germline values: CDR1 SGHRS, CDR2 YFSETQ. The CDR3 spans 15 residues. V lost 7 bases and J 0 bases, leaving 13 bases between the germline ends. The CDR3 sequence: CASRSAFANTGELFF. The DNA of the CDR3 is TGCGCCAGCCGCTCAGCGTTCGCGAACACCGGGGAGCTGTTTTTT.

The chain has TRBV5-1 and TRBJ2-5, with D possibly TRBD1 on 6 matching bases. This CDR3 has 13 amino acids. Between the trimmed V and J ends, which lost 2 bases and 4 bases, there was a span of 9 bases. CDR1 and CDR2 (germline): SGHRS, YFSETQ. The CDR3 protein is CASSFPQGETQYF. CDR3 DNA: TGCGCCAGCAGCTTTCCACAGGGAGAGACCCAGTACTTC.